This passage covers 9 T cell receptor beta chains from one sample sequenced in a study of radiotherapy plus CTLA-4 blockade in lung cancer. Sequencing was performed with immunoSEQ multiplex PCR; in TCRdb, only in-frame clones are kept and a portion is missing. The sample holds about 29,000 clones, about 81% seen once. The sample in question was peripheral blood, obtained from a patient treated with radiotherapy plus ipilimumab. The origin of the receptors is a human donor with non-small cell lung cancer that progressed on radiotherapy plus ipilimumab.

The V gene is TRBV2, the J gene TRBJ1-2; 9 nucleotides match TRBD1. CDR1 is SNHLY, CDR2 FYNNEI, per germline. Trimming cost V 4 bases and J 0 bases; bases outside gene matches: 3. This CDR3 contains 15 residues. CDR3: CASSVGQGANYGYTF. CDR3 nucleotides: TGTGCCAGCAGTGTGGGACAGGGCGCTAACTATGGCTACACCTTC.

The V call is TRBV5-5, the J call TRBJ1-1, with D maybe TRBD1 (6 bases). This CDR3 contains 15 residues. V was trimmed by 4 bases and J by 3 bases, leaving 16 bases between them. Germline-derived CDR1 and CDR2 are SGHKS and YYEKEE (reference sequence). Written as DNA, the CDR3 is TGTGCCAGCAGCGGGACAAGGGTTTCTCACACTGAAGCTTTCTTT. Translating it yields CASSGTRVSHTEAFF.

The chain links TRBV2 to TRBJ2-1; the D gene is possibly TRBD2 (7 bases). The CDR3 length is 15 residues. Trimming shortened V by 7 bases and J by 1 base, and 14 bases separated the two germline ends. The germline V gene encodes CDR1 SNHLY and CDR2 FYNNEI. CDR3 region: CASKWGGPSYNEQFF. The CDR3, as DNA: TGTGCCAGCAAGTGGGGGGGGCCTTCCTACAATGAGCAGTTCTTC.

The V and J genes are TRBV7-2 and TRBJ2-1; 7 bases line up with TRBD1. Germline V gives CDR1 SGHTA, CDR2 FQGNSA. With 3 bases clipped from V and 7 bases from J, the junction kept 18 bases outside the gene matches. The CDR3 is 18 amino acids. Here the CDR3 DNA reads TGTGCCAGCAGCTTCCGCCGCTTACAGGGGCACTACGGGAATGAGCAGTTCTTC. It encodes CASSFRRLQGHYGNEQFF. The variable domain in full, with the rest retrieved from reference TRBV7-2 and TRBJ2-1, is GAGVSQSPSNKVTEKGKDVELRCDPISGHTALYWYRQSLGQGLEFLIYFQGNSAPDKSGLPSDRFSAERTGGSVSTLTIQRTQQEDSAVYLCASSFRRLQGHYGNEQFFGPGTRLTVL.

The chain links TRBV5-1 to TRBJ1-6, with 9 bases identical to TRBD1. This CDR3 has 15 amino acids. CDR1 is SGHRS and CDR2 is YFSETQ in the germline V gene. Unmatched junction bases numbered 5, after V lost 5 bases and J lost 5 bases. The CDR3 protein is CASRLRTGDNSPLHF. CDR3 DNA: TGCGCCAGCAGACTTAGGACAGGGGATAATTCACCCCTCCACTTT. The variable domain in full, completed from reference TRBV5-1 and TRBJ1-6, reads KAGVTQTPRYLIKTRGQQVTLSCSPISGHRSVSWYQQTPGQGLQFLFEYFSETQRNKGNFPGRFSGRQFSNSRSEMNVSTLELGDSALYLCASRLRTGDNSPLHFGNGTRLTVT.

The chain joins TRBV5-1 to TRBJ1-1; D is uncertain. Trimming cost V 7 bases and J 0 bases, with 16 bases left between them. The CDR3 has 15 residues. In germline, CDR1 is SGHRS, CDR2 YFSETQ. The CDR3 sequence is CASGSGMELNTEAFF. The DNA of the CDR3 is TGCGCCAGCGGGAGCGGGATGGAATTGAACACTGAAGCTTTCTTT.

This sequence joins TRBV5-5 and TRBJ2-5; D possibly corresponds to TRBD2 (5 bases). Trimming took 0 bases from V and 2 from J, leaving 8 bases between them. Germline V CDR1 and CDR2: SGHKS, YYEKEE (reference sequence). CDR3 length equals 14 residues. As DNA, the CDR3 is TGTGCCAGCAGCTTGGGGGGAGCTCAAGAGACCCAGTACTTC. Translated: CASSLGGAQETQYF.

The chain couples TRBV7-2 to TRBJ2-3; tentative D call: TRBD1 (5 bases). The germline V gene encodes CDR1 SGHTA and CDR2 FQGNSA. Trimming stripped 5 bases from V and 5 bases from J, with 8 bases between. This CDR3 spans 12 amino acids. CDR3: CASSPGRDTQYF. The CDR3 DNA sequence: TGTGCCAGCAGCCCAGGGCGAGATACGCAGTATTTT.

This chain connects TRBV18 to TRBJ2-3, with D hard to call. The CDR3 contains 13 residues. The ends were cut back, 3 bases at V and 1 base at J, with 5 bases in the middle. CDR1 and CDR2 (germline): KGHSH, LQKENI. This chain's CDR3 is CASSPLGTDTQYF. DNA of the CDR3: TGTGCCAGCTCACCGCTAGGCACAGATACGCAGTATTTT.